Included here is one TCR beta chain sequence, with context. The antigen is undetermined. The authors produced TCR alpha and TCR beta cDNA libraries with sample barcodes and UMIs by 5'RACE using constant-segment primers. TCRdb reanalysed the 5' RACE reads using MiXCR and keeps one entry per CDR3 protein. The repertoire holds 450,000 or so distinct CDR3 sequences, with approximately 25% as singletons. The sample is drawn from a study of T-cell memory formation after mild COVID-19. Study summary: TCR clusters showed largely donor specificity.

The CDR3 is 20 residues long. V lost 0 bases and J 3 bases, leaving 23 bases between the germline ends. Germline CDR1 and CDR2: LGHDT and YNNKEL (reference sequence). Findings and limits, study-wide: Clones contracting across day 15 to 85 had a balanced CD4/CD8 profile; later expanding clones leaned CD4+. Contracting CD4+ clones were located mainly in CM and EM, and CD8+ clones in EMRA.

The chain combines TRBV3-1 with TRBJ2-2; possibly TRBD1 for D (6 bases). Sequenced input: PBMCs or a T cell subset sorted from them (not recorded which). The clonotype originates from an adult woman who had mild COVID-19 (a few samples of this study predate the infection). Cell type and time point are not known. CDR3 DNA sequence: TGTGCCAGCAGCCAAGACAGAATAGTTGGTGGACAGCCGCACACCGGGGAGCTGTTTTTT. This sequence encodes CASSQDRIVGGQPHTGELFF.